This passage covers 30 T cell receptor beta chains from one sample sequenced in a study of T cell repertoires in cytomegalovirus infection (dated by TCRdb to between 2019 and 2020). The run used an Illumina HiSeq 1500. Through fastp at Q25 and MiXCR, TCRdb rebuilt clones from the public reads, retaining in-frame beta chains. Records with the same CDR3 protein are collapsed into one entry carrying the most frequent genes and DNA. In this sample the table shows around 550,000 distinct CDR3 sequences, 26% of which occur a single time. Jointly, the top ten make up approximately 13% of the sample. The source material was PBMCs. The receptor set was obtained from a human donor in good health (CMV status not recorded). Some clones in this sample may be carry-over from other donors' samples.

The rearrangement links TRBV9 to TRBJ1-1; tentatively, D is TRBD1 (6 bases). Germline assignment: CDR1 SGDLS and CDR2 YYNGEE. V was pared by 4 bases and J by 0 bases, with 19 bases between. The CDR3 spans 17 residues. In DNA form, the CDR3 reads TGTGCCAGCAGCCCAGGGTGGGGGGGGGCAATGAACACTGAAGCTTTCTTT. Amino acid sequence: CASSPGWGGAMNTEAFF.

The V call is TRBV20-1, the J call TRBJ1-2, with TRBD1 matching 9 bases. With V trimmed by 1 base and J by 7 bases, 4 bases remained unmatched. Germline CDR1 is DFQATT and CDR2 is SNEGSKA (reference sequence). The CDR3 length is 13 residues. The CDR3 region is CSARVADRGGYTF. The CDR3 region has the DNA TGCAGTGCTAGAGTGGCGGACAGGGGTGGCTACACCTTC.

The V gene is TRBV19, the J gene TRBJ1-5; D is undetermined. The CDR3 sequence is 15 residues long. Trimming took 5 bases from V and 0 from J, leaving 11 bases between them. Germline V gene sequence: CDR1 LNHDA, CDR2 SQIVND (reference sequence). The chain's CDR3 is CASSPPTSSNQPQHF. CDR3 coding DNA: TGTGCCAGTAGTCCCCCGACATCTAGCAATCAGCCCCAGCATTTT.

This clonotype came up a few times. The chain links TRBV6-1 to TRBJ1-1; D gene ambiguous. V lost 8 bases and J 1 base, leaving 11 bases between the germline ends. Germline CDR1 is MNHNS and CDR2 is SASEGT. The CDR3 extends over 13 amino acids. The CDR3 region is CASRRMGNTEAFF. The CDR3, as DNA: TGTGCCAGCCGACGGATGGGGAACACTGAAGCTTTCTTT.

The V call is TRBV20-1, the J call TRBJ2-3; 9 nucleotides match TRBD2. The CDR3 is made up of 15 amino acids. The junction had 10 bases not matched to a gene; V was cut back by 3 bases and J by 6 bases. Per the germline V gene, CDR1 is DFQATT and CDR2 is SNEGSKA (reference sequence). The CDR3 loop reads CSARPLIAGEDTQYF. The DNA for the CDR3 is TGCAGTGCTAGGCCCTTAATAGCGGGAGAGGATACGCAGTATTTT.

The V and J genes are TRBV29-1 and TRBJ2-1; 9 bases match TRBD2. The CDR3 runs 15 residues. V was clipped by 3 bases and J by 5 bases; unmatched bases: 8. Per germline, CDR1 SQVTM and CDR2 ANQGSEA. DNA of the CDR3: TGCAGCGTTGAGTTTCTAGCGGGGCTTAACAATGAGCAGTTCTTC. This encodes CSVEFLAGLNNEQFF.

This clonotype was counted ten times or more. The chain has TRBV6-6 and TRBJ1-5, with unresolved D. The CDR3 spans 15 residues. CDR1 is MNHNY, CDR2 SVGAGI, per germline (reference sequence). The ends were cut back, 6 bases at V and 1 base at J, with 13 bases in the middle. CDR3: CASSLNPLSNQPQHF. In DNA form, the CDR3 reads TGTGCCAGCAGCCTTAACCCGTTAAGCAATCAGCCCCAGCATTTT.

This clonotype was picked up a small number of times. The gene calls are TRBV7-2 and TRBJ2-4, with 9 nucleotides matching TRBD2. CDR1 and CDR2 from the germline V gene are SGHTA and FQGNSA. Germline trimming cut 1 base from V and 8 bases from J; bases unmatched to any gene: 9. CDR3 length: 16 residues. This CDR3 reads CASSLDSGRVGDIQYF. The CDR3 DNA follows: TGTGCCAGCAGCTTAGATAGCGGGAGAGTCGGCGACATTCAGTACTTC.

This clonotype is a singleton in its sample. The V gene is TRBV28, the J gene TRBJ1-2; TRBD1 might be the D (5 bases). The CDR3 is made up of 16 amino acids. Germline V CDR1 and CDR2: MDHEN, SYDVKM. Trimming removed 7 bases at V and 4 bases at J, with 22 bases between. The CDR3 loop is CASNTYRDRGPYGYTF. The CDR3 DNA is TGTGCCAGCAACACATACCGGGACCGGGGCCCCTATGGCTACACCTTC.

The V gene is TRBV6-1, the J gene TRBJ2-1; 10 positions agree with TRBD2. The CDR3 contains 20 residues. V shed 2 bases, J shed 0 bases, and the junction held 13 bases outside the gene matches. CDR1 is MNHNS and CDR2 is SASEGT in the germline V gene. This CDR3 is CASSEIWQGSSGSSYNEQFF. CDR3 nucleotides: TGTGCCAGCAGTGAAATCTGGCAGGGCTCTAGCGGGAGCTCCTACAATGAGCAGTTCTTC.

This clonotype was counted ten times or more. This chain joins TRBV7-2 and TRBJ1-6; a possible D gene is TRBD1 (5 bases). Trimming shortened V by 4 bases and J by 10 bases, and 14 bases separated the two germline ends. CDR3 size: 14 residues. The V gene's germline CDR1 is SGHTA and CDR2 FQGNSA. Here the CDR3 DNA reads TGTGCCAGCAGCTATACCCGGGGGTACTCACCCCTCCACTTT. This translates into CASSYTRGYSPLHF.

The J gene is TRBJ1-4, the V gene TRBV28, with 7 bases matching TRBD1. The V and J ends lost 6 bases and 8 bases, in that order; junction bases with no gene match: 6. Germline loops: CDR1 MDHEN, CDR2 SYDVKM. CDR3 length: 13 residues. In DNA, the CDR3 is TGTGCCAGCAGCTTGACAGGGCGGGAAAAACTGTTTTTT. Protein sequence: CASSLTGREKLFF.

The CDR3 DNA reads TGTGCCAGCAGTTCGCAGGGGCTCTACGAGCAGTACTTC. As protein: CASSSQGLYEQYF. The chain uses TRBV6-6 and TRBJ2-7, with a weak D call TRBD1 (6 bases). The germline V and J ends were trimmed by 4 bases and 3 bases, with 10 bases remaining between them. This CDR3 region has 13 residues. Germline CDR1 is MNHNY and CDR2 is SVGAGI (reference sequence).

This clonotype was found many times. V usage is TRBV7-2 and J usage is TRBJ1-6, with D hard to call. V lost 1 base, J lost 8 bases, and 3 bases lay in between. CDR3 length equals 12 residues. Germline V CDR1 and CDR2: SGHTA, FQGNSA. The CDR3 here is CASSLDYSPLHF. The CDR3, as DNA: TGTGCCAGCAGCTTAGATTATTCACCCCTCCACTTT.

Details on this clonotype: Its ends do not fully match the called genes, so a read error is possible. The gene calls are TRBV9 and TRBJ1-1; D call uncertain. Germline lookup yields CDR1 SGDLS and CDR2 YYNGEE. The CDR3 totals 14 residues. Here the CDR3 reads CASSVGAANPEAFF. The CDR3 nucleotides read TGTGCCAGCAGCGTAGGAGCGGCGAACCCTGAAGCTTTCTTT.

The J gene is TRBJ2-2, the V gene TRBV2; D remains ambiguous. This CDR3 is 11 amino acids long. V lost 7 bases, J lost 7 bases, and 7 bases lay in between. CDR1 is SNHLY, CDR2 FYNNEI, per germline. In DNA form, the CDR3 reads TGTGCCAGCAAGTACAGCGGGGAGCTGTTTTTT. Protein product: CASKYSGELFF.

With respect to this clonotype: It is likely a read error: a sequence one base away is far more abundant. V gene TRBV7-2 combines with J gene TRBJ2-1; D gene ambiguous. Germline lookup yields CDR1 SGHTA and CDR2 FQGNSA. CDR3 length: 14 amino acids. The CDR3 spells CASSLDSSYNERFF. The DNA for the CDR3 is TGTGCCAGCAGCTTAGACAGCTCCTACAATGAGCGGTTCTTC. Complete variable domain (other parts from reference TRBV7-2 and TRBJ2-1): GAGVSQSPSNKVTEKGKDVELRCDPISGHTALYWYRQSLGQGLEFLIYFQGNSAPDKSGLPSDRFSAERTGGSVSTLTIQRTQQEDSAVYLCASSLDSSYNERFFGPGTRLTVL.

A few counts support this clonotype. This chain joins TRBV19 and TRBJ1-2; D call uncertain. CDR1 is LNHDA and CDR2 is SQIVND in the germline V gene (reference sequence). The CDR3 has 14 amino acids. V lost 4 bases, J lost 7 bases, and 16 bases lay in between. As DNA, the CDR3 is TGTGCCAGTAGTACCCTGATCCCGAATCCTGGCTACACCTTC. The encoded protein is CASSTLIPNPGYTF.

V gene TRBV7-2 combines with J gene TRBJ1-1; D is perhaps TRBD1 (6 bases). The V end was cut by 5 bases, the J end by 5 bases, with 15 bases between. From germline, CDR1 is SGHTA and CDR2 FQGNSA. The CDR3 contains 14 residues. The CDR3 DNA is TGTGCCAGCAGCAATGTCAGGGGAGGGACTGAAGCTTTCTTT. This codes for CASSNVRGGTEAFF. Supplemented by reference TRBV7-2 and TRBJ1-1, the full variable domain reads GAGVSQSPSNKVTEKGKDVELRCDPISGHTALYWYRQSLGQGLEFLIYFQGNSAPDKSGLPSDRFSAERTGGSVSTLTIQRTQQEDSAVYLCASSNVRGGTEAFFGQGTRLTVV.

This clonotype was picked up a small number of times. The chain links TRBV2 to TRBJ2-3; TRBD2 matches 7 bases. The germline CDR1 and CDR2 sequences are SNHLY and FYNNEI. The CDR3 loop spans 16 amino acids. V lost 0 bases and J lost 3; bases outside the gene matches: 6. CDR3 residues: CASSEAQASGTDTQYF. CDR3 coding DNA: TGTGCCAGCAGTGAAGCGCAGGCTAGCGGAACAGATACGCAGTATTTT. The full variable domain, its missing parts supplied by reference TRBV2 and TRBJ2-3, is EPEVTQTPSHQVTQMGQEVILRCVPISNHLYFYWYRQILGQKVEFLVSFYNNEISEKSEIFDDQFSVERPDGSNFTLKIRSTKLEDSAMYFCASSEAQASGTDTQYFGPGTRLTVL.

The gene calls are TRBV4-1 and TRBJ2-5; 9 positions match TRBD2. The germline V gene encodes CDR1 MGHRA and CDR2 YSYEKL. The V gene end was trimmed by 0 bases and the J gene end by 0 bases; junction bases not matched to a gene: 2. This CDR3 is 16 amino acids long. In nucleotides, the CDR3 is TGCGCCAGCAGCCAAGAAGCGGGAGGATACCAAGAGACCCAGTACTTC. This codes for CASSQEAGGYQETQYF.

At least ten counts were recorded for this clonotype. The chain recombines TRBV7-2 with TRBJ2-7, with 7 bases aligning to TRBD1. The V and J ends lost 5 bases and 5 bases, in that order; junction bases with no gene match: 3. The germline V gene encodes CDR1 SGHTA and CDR2 FQGNSA. The CDR3 has 12 residues. CDR3 DNA: TGTGCCAGCAGCCGGGACAGACACGAGCAGTACTTC. It codes for CASSRDRHEQYF.

The table lists this clonotype with a few counts. V and J are TRBV6-2 or TRBV6-3 and TRBJ2-7, with D maybe TRBD2 (5 bases). V lost 6 bases and J 0 bases, leaving 12 bases between the germline ends. CDR3 length: 14 residues. The germline CDR1 and CDR2 sequences are MNHEY and SVGEGT. This chain's CDR3 is CASRRRGLSYEQYV. CDR3 bases: TGTGCCAGCAGACGGCGCGGGCTCTCCTACGAGCAGTACGTC.

The sample holds many counts of this clonotype. The CDR3 here is CASSSVGGKGYGYTF. In DNA form, the CDR3 reads TGTGCCAGCAGCTCAGTCGGGGGGAAGGGGTATGGCTACACCTTC. V usage is TRBV7-2 and J usage is TRBJ1-2, with D maybe TRBD1 (5 bases). CDR1 SGHTA and CDR2 FQGNSA come from the germline V gene. The length of the CDR3 is 15 residues. The V end was cut by 4 bases, the J end by 5 bases, with 17 bases between.

The rearrangement uses TRBV5-5 and TRBJ1-2; D gene uncertain. Germline assignment: CDR1 SGHKS and CDR2 YYEKEE (reference sequence). Trimming cost V 0 bases and J 14 bases, with 17 bases left between them. This CDR3 has 13 amino acids. The CDR3 DNA reads as TGTGCCAGCAGCTTGGTCCCGGACGGCCGGAGAACCTTC. Translating it yields CASSLVPDGRRTF.

This clonotype has only one observation. The chain recombines TRBV19 with TRBJ2-4; D remains unclear. The germline V gene has CDR1 LNHDA and CDR2 SQIVND (reference sequence). This CDR3 spans 15 amino acids. V lost 3 bases and J 1 base, leaving 10 bases between the germline ends. This chain's CDR3 is CASSMGSSAKNIQYF. As DNA, the CDR3 is TGTGCCAGTAGTATGGGTAGCTCTGCCAAAAACATTCAGTACTTC.

V usage is TRBV6-1 and J usage is TRBJ2-1; perhaps TRBD2 as D (5 bases). Deletions cut 1 base from V and 7 bases from J, with 8 bases between. Germline V gene data show CDR1 as MNHNS and CDR2 as SASEGT. This CDR3 contains 13 residues. The CDR3 nucleotides read TGTGCCAGCAGTGAAGACTTAGCGAATGAGCAGTTCTTC. Translation gives CASSEDLANEQFF.

This clonotype turned up a few times. The chain is built from TRBV6-2 or TRBV6-3 and TRBJ2-5; tentative D call: TRBD2 (6 bases). Looked up from germline, CDR1 is MNHEY and CDR2 is SVGEGT. The V gene lost 5 bases and the J gene lost 5 bases, with 12 bases spanning the gap. This CDR3 spans 13 amino acids. This CDR3 is CASSRESHETQYF. CDR3 in DNA: TGTGCCAGCAGTCGGGAGTCCCACGAGACCCAGTACTTC.

The J gene is TRBJ2-1, the V gene TRBV5-6, with 11 bases matching TRBD1. V trimming: 5 bases; J trimming: 1 base; junction bases outside the gene matches: 11. The CDR3 spans 18 residues. Germline values: CDR1 SGHDT, CDR2 YYEEEE. CDR3 residues: CASRIGQGAILSYNEQFF. Here the CDR3 DNA reads TGTGCCAGCAGAATAGGACAGGGGGCAATTTTGTCCTACAATGAGCAGTTCTTC.

At least ten counts were recorded for this clonotype. The chain recombines TRBV6-2 or TRBV6-3 with TRBJ2-6; TRBD2 agrees at 10 bases. Per the germline V gene, CDR1 is MNHEY and CDR2 is SVGEGT. The CDR3 loop spans 19 amino acids. The trim removed 6 bases at V and 0 bases at J, leaving 11 bases unmatched. CDR3 DNA sequence: TGTGCCAGCAGCTACAAGACTAGCGGGTGGTCCTCTGGGGCCAACGTCCTGACTTTC. Translation gives CASSYKTSGWSSGANVLTF.